This T cell receptor beta chain was sequenced during a study of T cell repertoires in cytomegalovirus infection (dated by TCRdb to between 2018 and 2020). Regarding the complete study: The peptide stimulations were aimed at well-studied HLA-B-restricted epitopes as well as recently identified HLA-C-restricted CMV epitopes, whose presentation resists viral immunomodulation. Donor HLA type was relevant to the analysis, as public TCR beta signatures indicated carriage of CMV infection together with the matching HLA type. The paper's findings and limits, for the study overall: The ex vivo response was dominated by HLA-C-restricted CMV-specific TCR beta clonotypes, and the single most frequent clonotype in two of eight donors was supplied by these HLA-C-restricted clonotypes. In both this cohort and an independent roughly 350-donor cohort, the cumulative frequency of public TCR beta family members distinguished carriers of CMV infection plus the relevant HLA type.

A note on this clonotype: Its antigen has not been determined. Base qualities are not at hand, and no much larger clone is one base apart.

A distance of 9 bases separates the germline ends of V and J, which lose 0 bases and 3 bases respectively. CDR1 and CDR2 are drawn from the germline V gene: SGHRS, YFSETQ. The CDR3 spans 14 residues, from the cysteine through the phenylalanine. The only DNA kept is the CDR3, 42 bases in frame from the first base. TCRdb lists the instrument as Illumina HiSeq 1500. The public reads were reprocessed in TCRdb via fastp at Q25 and MiXCR, keeping in-frame beta chains. Rows matching on CDR3 protein sequence are summarized as one entry with the most common DNA and genes. Recorded for this sample are over 100,000 distinct CDR3 sequences; about 30% of them occurred a single time. The biggest ten clones account for 80% to 90% of the sample. What this sample's treatment or condition label stands for: in vitro stimulation with specific CMV peptide epitopes to enrich CMV-specific T cells.

This sample comprised CD8+ T cells from cultured PBMCs, obtained from culture after CMV antigen stimulation. The sequence is built from TRBV5-1 and TRBJ1-2; tentative D gene TRBD1, with 5 bases matching. The TCR comes from a human donor in good health (CMV status not recorded). Some clones in this sample may be carry-over from other donors' samples. In nucleotides, the sequence is TGCGCCAGCAGCTTGGAGGGGATGGACTATGGCTACACCTTC. Its protein reads: CASSLEGMDYGYTF.